The TCR beta chain under discussion was sequenced for a study of blood T cell repertoires in COVID-19. Study overall: Acute-phase and convalescent COVID-19 samples originated in the United States, Italy and Spain.

TCRdb's copy holds only in-frame clones and misses some; the assay was immunoSEQ multiplex PCR. The sample holds some 270,000 clones, approximately 81% seen once. The J segment lost 7 bases and the V segment lost 5 bases, leaving 8 bases of the junction unmatched. CDR1 and CDR2 (germline): LGHNA, YSLEER. The length of the CDR3 is 15 residues. This clone was detected ten times or more. The cohort comprised adults aged 18 to 89 years residing in 20 to 30 US areas. Within the 2 weeks before study entry, each person in the exposed group met a COVID-19 case. The receptor was derived from a woman in her forties or fifties who had been exposed to COVID-19. The material sequenced was PBMCs or T cells enriched from blood (not recorded which). This chain links TRBV4-3 with TRBJ1-1; 12 bases line up with TRBD1. The CDR3: CASSDRDRGPVEAFF. The CDR3 DNA reads as TGCGCCAGCAGCGACCGGGACAGGGGGCCGGTTGAAGCTTTCTTT.